Below are 19 T cell receptor beta chains sequenced from a single sample in a study of T-cell memory formation after mild COVID-19. TCRdb re-derived calls from the 5' RACE reads in MiXCR, one entry per CDR3 protein. The sample holds under 250,000 distinct CDR3 sequences, 15% seen once. Sequenced: PBMCs or a T cell subset sorted from them (not recorded which). The receptors originated from an adult woman who had mild COVID-19 (a few samples of this study predate the infection). Cell type and time point are not known.

The sample holds a few counts of this clonotype. The chain recombines TRBV5-1 with TRBJ2-1; a possible D gene is TRBD2 (5 bases). V was pared by 0 bases and J by 9 bases, with 16 bases between. CDR3 length: 15 amino acids. Germline values: CDR1 SGHRS, CDR2 YFSETQ. CDR3 in DNA: TGCGCCAGCAGCTTGGAGGGTTTCGGGAACCCTGAGCAGTTCTTC. Translation: CASSLEGFGNPEQFF.

In its sample, this clonotype was seen a few times. The chain combines TRBV6-6 with TRBJ1-1, with D unresolved. Trimming cost V 5 bases and J 1 base, with 17 bases left between them. The CDR3 covers 16 residues. From germline, CDR1 is MNHNY and CDR2 SVGAGI (reference sequence). CDR3 in DNA: TGTGCCAGCAGTCATCAACGGAGCGGGGAGAACACTGAAGCTTTCTTT. It encodes CASSHQRSGENTEAFF.

This clonotype was picked up many times. The J gene is TRBJ2-5, the V gene TRBV4-2, with 8 bases identical to TRBD2. V lost 2 bases to trimming and J lost 2 bases; unmatched junction nucleotides: 4. The V gene's germline CDR1 is LGHNA and CDR2 YNFKEQ. This CDR3 spans 15 amino acids. Written as DNA, the CDR3 is TGTGCCAGCAGCCAAAGGTCGGGAGGGCAAGAGACCCAGTACTTC. It translates to CASSQRSGGQETQYF.

This clonotype occurred a few times. The chain uses TRBV19 and TRBJ2-3; D may match TRBD1 or TRBD2 (5 bases each). With 6 bases removed from V and 7 bases from J, the gap between germline ends came to 14 bases. Germline CDR1 and CDR2: LNHDA and SQIVND (reference sequence). The CDR3 has 13 amino acids. The CDR3 sequence: CASRGRGLNTQYF. In DNA form, the CDR3 reads TGTGCCAGTAGGGGACGCGGGTTAAATACGCAGTATTTT.

The CDR3 loop is CASSFDQQGTQYF. The CDR3 DNA reads as TGTGCCAGCAGCTTCGACCAGCAGGGTACGCAGTATTTT. This chain uses TRBV11-3 with TRBJ2-3, with a possible D match to TRBD1 (5 bases). CDR3 length equals 13 residues. V shed 3 bases and J shed 8 bases, with 12 bases lying between them. Per the germline V gene, CDR1 is SGHNT and CDR2 is YENEEA.

This clonotype appeared a few times. The chain couples TRBV12-3 or TRBV12-4 to TRBJ1-2; 12 bases are a match to TRBD1. The CDR3 spans 18 residues. Losses at the gene ends were 5 bases for V and 2 bases for J; bases not matched to a gene: 12. The CDR3 DNA reads TGTGCCAGCAGTCGTCGGGACAGGGGGCAGGTCGGCAACTATGGCTACACCTTC. Its protein product is CASSRRDRGQVGNYGYTF.

The CDR3 DNA sequence: TGCGCCAGCAGTAATGGGGGGGATGCCCAGCCCCAGCATTTT. As protein: CASSNGGDAQPQHF. The genes are TRBV10-2 and TRBJ1-5; D is perhaps TRBD1 (5 bases). Germline assignment: CDR1 WSHSY and CDR2 SAAADI. The CDR3 is 14 amino acids. Trimming cost V 5 bases and J 7 bases, with 15 bases left between them.

This clonotype has only a few counts. The chain combines TRBV7-9 with TRBJ1-3; D gene uncertain. This CDR3 contains 16 residues. Germline V gene sequence: CDR1 SEHNR, CDR2 FQNEAQ (reference sequence). The V and J ends lost 1 base and 0 bases respectively, with 10 bases between them. The CDR3 protein is CASSLEEGISGNTIYF. CDR3 DNA: TGTGCCAGCAGCTTAGAAGAAGGAATCTCTGGAAACACCATATATTTT.

The chain joins TRBV7-8 to TRBJ2-5; D possibly corresponds to TRBD2 (6 bases). V lost 5 bases and J lost 2, with 18 bases in between. The germline gives CDR1 SGHVS, CDR2 FQNEAQ. The CDR3 runs 16 residues. CDR3 DNA sequence: TGTGCCAGCAGCCCCGGTACCGGGGGTCGGCAAGAGACCCAGTACTTC. This translates into CASSPGTGGRQETQYF.

This clonotype was observed a few times. DNA of the CDR3: TGTGCCAGCAGCACTATTACCTACTACTACAATGAGCAGTTCTTC. Translating it yields CASSTITYYYNEQFF. This chain links TRBV6-2 or TRBV6-3 with TRBJ2-1; D is uncertain. This CDR3 comprises 15 residues. The germline CDR1 and CDR2 sequences are MNHEY and SVGEGT. Trimming took 6 bases from V and 3 from J, leaving 15 bases between them.

This clonotype occurred many times. V gene TRBV7-9 combines with J gene TRBJ1-1; weak D call: TRBD1 (5 bases). CDR3 length: 15 residues. V lost 6 bases and J lost 0, with 14 bases in between. Germline lookup yields CDR1 SEHNR and CDR2 FQNEAQ (reference sequence). The CDR3 spells CASRPMGRVNTEAFF. The CDR3 region has the DNA TGTGCCAGCAGGCCCATGGGGCGAGTGAACACTGAAGCTTTCTTT.

The J gene is TRBJ2-1, the V gene TRBV6-4, with TRBD1 identical over 7 bases. The CDR3 runs 17 residues. The V gene's germline CDR1 is MRHNA and CDR2 SNTAGT. Losses at the gene ends were 7 bases for V and 3 bases for J; bases not matched to a gene: 15. The CDR3 DNA follows: TGTGCCAGCACCGGAAGGGGACAGCCCTCTTTCTACAATGAGCAGTTCTTC. Translated: CASTGRGQPSFYNEQFF.

This clonotype was recorded at least ten times. The chain employs TRBV7-9 and TRBJ2-5; D not certain. The CDR3 has 12 residues. V lost 3 bases to trimming and J lost 1 base, with 3 bases between them. Germline-derived CDR1 and CDR2 are SEHNR and FQNEAQ (reference sequence). The CDR3 bases are TGTGCCAGCAGCTTCCTCCAAGAGACCCAGTACTTC. It specifies CASSFLQETQYF.

CDR3 bases: TGTGCCAGCAGCCCTATGGTAGGTGAGCAGTACTTC. As protein: CASSPMVGEQYF. The chain joins TRBV12-3 or TRBV12-4 to TRBJ2-7; no clear D. Trimming took off 6 bases at V and 7 bases at J, with 13 bases between the two ends. The CDR3 has 12 residues.

This sequence joins TRBV20-1 and TRBJ2-7, with 8 bases matching TRBD1. J lost 3 bases, V lost 0 bases, and 7 bases had no gene match. The germline gives CDR1 DFQATT, CDR2 SNEGSKA (reference sequence). There are 15 residues in the CDR3. CDR3 amino acids: CSARDRQGPGYEQYF. CDR3 coding DNA: TGCAGTGCTAGAGATCGACAGGGGCCAGGCTACGAGCAGTACTTC.

V gene TRBV4-2 combines with J gene TRBJ2-5; no reliable D call. The germline CDR1 and CDR2 sequences are LGHNA and YNFKEQ. V was clipped by 1 base and J by 4 bases, with 13 bases between them. The CDR3 has 15 residues. The CDR3 bases are TGTGCCAGCAGCCAAGGTCTTCGGGTTGGAGAGACCCAGTACTTC. Protein: CASSQGLRVGETQYF.

This clonotype was counted only a few times. J is TRBJ2-7 and V is TRBV30; D possibly corresponds to TRBD1 (6 bases). Looked up from germline, CDR1 is GTSNPN and CDR2 is SVGIG (reference sequence). Trimming shortened V by 2 bases and J by 3 bases, and 11 bases separated the two germline ends. The CDR3 has 13 amino acids. CDR3 residues: CAWSRGQSYEQYF. CDR3 coding DNA: TGTGCCTGGAGTAGAGGACAGAGCTACGAGCAGTACTTC.

J is TRBJ2-7 and V is TRBV5-5; D remains unclear. Germline V gives CDR1 SGHKS, CDR2 YYEKEE (reference sequence). CDR3 length: 17 residues. The ends were cut back, 1 base at V and 4 bases at J, with 21 bases in the middle. The CDR3 protein is CASSLRSFRAKAYEQYF. The CDR3 nucleotides are TGTGCCAGCAGCTTGCGTTCCTTCCGGGCTAAGGCGTACGAGCAGTACTTC.

In this sample, this clonotype turned up many times. The chain recombines TRBV12-3 or TRBV12-4 with TRBJ2-7, with TRBD1 identical over 8 bases. The CDR3 length is 14 residues. V was pared by 3 bases and J by 5 bases, with 6 bases of the junction left unmatched. For the CDR3, the DNA is TGTGCCAGCAGTTTGGCGACAGGGGCCCACGAGCAGTACTTC. Protein sequence: CASSLATGAHEQYF.